This T cell receptor (beta chain) appears in the sequencing data of a study of vaccination and CD4 T cells after COVID-19. Study-wide background: Control cultures used a CEFX viral epitope pool, an HIV-1 Nef peptide pool, or no peptide.

With the Oncomine TCR Beta short-read assay, DNA from cultured CD4+ T cells was sequenced. One entry per CDR3 protein results from TCRdb running MiXCR on the PCR reads. Of around 2,400 distinct CDR3 sequences detected, nearly 35% appear once; the ten largest clones hold under 55%. Described treatment: approximately nine-day PBMC culture with coronavirus spike peptide pools or control peptides (ViraFEST assay). Concerning this clonotype itself: Its cognate antigen is unknown.

Germline V gives CDR1 MNHEY, CDR2 SMNVEV (reference sequence). This CDR3 region has 16 residues. Trimming took 3 bases from V and 2 from J, leaving 17 bases between them. This chain connects TRBV27 to TRBJ2-7, with D possibly matching TRBD1 (6 bases). The sequencing sample was made of CD4+ T cells from blood, cultured in vitro. The receptor comes from a human donor who had recovered from COVID-19. The CDR3 spells CASSFYSDSPTYEQYF. The CDR3 nucleotides read TGTGCCAGCAGTTTCTACTCGGACAGTCCGACCTACGAGCAGTACTTC.